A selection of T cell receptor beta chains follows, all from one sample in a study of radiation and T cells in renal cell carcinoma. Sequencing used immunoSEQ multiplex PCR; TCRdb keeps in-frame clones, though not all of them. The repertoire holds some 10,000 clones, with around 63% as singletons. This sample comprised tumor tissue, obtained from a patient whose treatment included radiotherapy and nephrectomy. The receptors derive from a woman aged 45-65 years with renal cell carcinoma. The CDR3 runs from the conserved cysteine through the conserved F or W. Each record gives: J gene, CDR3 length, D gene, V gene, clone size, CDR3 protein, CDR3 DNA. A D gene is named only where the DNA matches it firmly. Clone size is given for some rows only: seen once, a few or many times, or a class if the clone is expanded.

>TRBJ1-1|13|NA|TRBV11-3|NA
CASSLDRNSEAFF
TGTGCCAGCAGCTTAGATCGCAACAGCGAAGCTTTCTTT
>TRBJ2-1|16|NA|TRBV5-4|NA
CASRTNRDSVNNEQFF
TGTGCCAGCAGGACCAACCGGGACTCCGTGAACAATGAGCAGTTCTTC
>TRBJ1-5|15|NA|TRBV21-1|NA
CASSTDRGQEQPQHF
TGTGCCAGCAGCACGGACAGGGGGCAAGAGCAGCCCCAGCATTTT
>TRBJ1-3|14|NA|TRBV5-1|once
CASSELSSGNTIYF
TGCGCCAGCAGCGAATTGAGCTCTGGAAACACCATATATTTT
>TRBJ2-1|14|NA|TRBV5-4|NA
CASSLSVSVSEQFF
TGTGCCAGCAGCTTGAGCGTTTCGGTCAGTGAGCAGTTCTTC
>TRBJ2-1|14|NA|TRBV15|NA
CATSRRGQQGPQFF
TGTGCCACCAGCAGGAGGGGCCAGCAGGGACCGCAGTTCTTC
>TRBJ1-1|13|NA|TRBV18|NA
CASSPRGETEAFF
TGTGCCAGCTCACCTCGGGGAGAGACTGAAGCTTTCTTT
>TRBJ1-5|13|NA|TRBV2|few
CASGAGRNQPQHF
TGTGCCAGTGGGGCCGGAAGGAATCAGCCCCAGCATTTT
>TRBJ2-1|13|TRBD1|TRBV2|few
CAGRTGPDNEQFF
TGTGCCGGGCGGACAGGGCCTGACAATGAGCAGTTCTTC
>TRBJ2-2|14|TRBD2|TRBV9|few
CASRGLANTGELFF
TGTGCCAGCCGGGGACTAGCGAACACCGGGGAGCTGTTTTTT
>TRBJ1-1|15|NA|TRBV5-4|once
CASSPQQGMNTEAFF
TGCGCCAGCAGCCCTCAGCAGGGAATGAACACTGAAGCTTTCTTT
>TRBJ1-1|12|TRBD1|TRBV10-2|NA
CASSEGQGAAGF
TGCGCCAGCAGTGAAGGACAGGGGGCCGCTGGCTTT
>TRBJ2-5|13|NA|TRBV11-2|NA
CASSLWGQETQYF
TGTGCCAGCAGCTTATGGGGTCAAGAGACCCAGTACTTC
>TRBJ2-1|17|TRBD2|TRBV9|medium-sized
CASSRRAGGGSYNEQFF
TGTGCCAGCAGTAGAAGGGCGGGAGGGGGCTCCTACAATGAGCAGTTCTTC
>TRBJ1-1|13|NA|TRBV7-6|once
CASSLSANTEAFF
TGTGCCAGCAGCTTATCGGCGAACACTGAAGCTTTCTTT
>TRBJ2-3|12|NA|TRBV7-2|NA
CASSRSADTQYF
TGTGCCAGCAGCCGTTCAGCAGATACGCAGTATTTT
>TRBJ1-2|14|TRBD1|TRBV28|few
CASRTPGGTYGYTF
TGTGCCAGCAGAACCCCAGGGGGGACCTATGGCTACACCTTC
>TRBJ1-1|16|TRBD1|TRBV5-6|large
CASSLRTGVLLTEAFF
TGTGCCAGCAGCCTACGGACAGGGGTTCTGCTCACTGAAGCTTTCTTT
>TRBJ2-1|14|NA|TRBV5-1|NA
CASSVGGNYNEQFF
TGCGCCAGCAGTGTTGGGGGGAACTACAATGAGCAGTTCTTC
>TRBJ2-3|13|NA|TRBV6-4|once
CASSDAGTDTQYF
TGTGCCAGCAGTGACGCGGGCACAGATACGCAGTATTTT
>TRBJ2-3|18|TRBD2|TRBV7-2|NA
CASSLLPGTSGHTDTQYF
TGTGCCAGCAGCTTGCTACCCGGGACTAGCGGTCACACAGATACGCAGTATTTT
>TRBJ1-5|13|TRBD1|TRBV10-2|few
CASRGQGGQPQHF
TGCGCCAGCAGGGGACAGGGGGGACAGCCCCAGCATTTT
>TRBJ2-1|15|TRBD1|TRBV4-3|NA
CASSPRPGGYNEQFF
TGCGCCAGCAGCCCTCGTCCAGGGGGCTACAATGAGCAGTTCTTC
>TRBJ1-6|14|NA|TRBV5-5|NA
CASSLGQGNSPLHF
TGTGCCAGCAGCTTGGGACAAGGGAATTCACCCCTCCACTTT
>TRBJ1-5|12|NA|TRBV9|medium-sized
CASSSGPGPQHF
TGTGCCAGCAGCTCCGGTCCTGGGCCCCAGCATTTT
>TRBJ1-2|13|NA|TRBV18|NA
CASSPQANYGYTF
TGTGCCAGCTCACCACAGGCTAACTATGGCTACACCTTC
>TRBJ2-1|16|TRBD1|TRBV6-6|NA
CASRTAQGALDNEQFF
TGTGCCAGCAGGACCGCACAGGGGGCGCTTGACAATGAGCAGTTCTTC
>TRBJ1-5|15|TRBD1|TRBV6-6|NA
CASSPGTGVNQPQHF
TGTGCCAGCAGCCCCGGGACAGGGGTCAATCAGCCCCAGCATTTT
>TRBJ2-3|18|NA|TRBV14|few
CASSHPITSTHSTDTQYF
TGTGCCAGCAGCCACCCGATTACTTCAACCCACAGCACAGATACGCAGTATTTT
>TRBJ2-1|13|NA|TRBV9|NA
CASSVGSGNEQFF
TGTGCCAGCAGCGTGGGCTCAGGTAATGAGCAGTTCTTC
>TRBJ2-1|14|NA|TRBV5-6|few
CASSFTGPYNEQFF
TGTGCCAGCAGCTTTACAGGGCCCTACAATGAGCAGTTCTTC
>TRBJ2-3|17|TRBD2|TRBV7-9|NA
CASSPGLTSGSTDTQYF
TGTGCCAGCAGCCCCGGATTGACTAGCGGGAGCACAGATACGCAGTATTTT
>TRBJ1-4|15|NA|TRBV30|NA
CAWSPLAASNEKLFF
TGTGCCTGGAGTCCCCTCGCGGCGTCTAATGAAAAACTGTTTTTT
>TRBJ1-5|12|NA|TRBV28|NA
CASSLGRQPQHF
TGTGCCAGCAGTTTAGGTCGGCAGCCCCAGCATTTT
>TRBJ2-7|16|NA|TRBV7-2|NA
CASSPGGGDGSYEQYF
TGCGCCAGCAGCCCCGGAGGAGGGGATGGCTCCTACGAGCAGTACTTC
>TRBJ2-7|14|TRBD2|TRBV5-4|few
CASSLGLAPYEQYF
TGTGCCAGCAGCCTCGGACTAGCCCCCTACGAGCAGTACTTC
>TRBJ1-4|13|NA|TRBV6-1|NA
CASSNQGGEKLFF
TGTGCCAGCAGTAATCAGGGAGGTGAAAAACTGTTTTTT
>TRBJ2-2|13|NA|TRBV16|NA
CASSQSSAGELFF
TGTGCCAGCAGCCAATCCTCTGCCGGGGAGCTGTTTTTT
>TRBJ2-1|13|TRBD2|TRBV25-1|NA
CASSAPNGRGQFF
TGTGCCAGCAGTGCCCCAAATGGGAGGGGGCAGTTCTTC
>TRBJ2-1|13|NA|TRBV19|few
CASSGRGYNEQFF
TGTGCCAGTAGTGGAAGGGGCTACAATGAGCAGTTCTTC